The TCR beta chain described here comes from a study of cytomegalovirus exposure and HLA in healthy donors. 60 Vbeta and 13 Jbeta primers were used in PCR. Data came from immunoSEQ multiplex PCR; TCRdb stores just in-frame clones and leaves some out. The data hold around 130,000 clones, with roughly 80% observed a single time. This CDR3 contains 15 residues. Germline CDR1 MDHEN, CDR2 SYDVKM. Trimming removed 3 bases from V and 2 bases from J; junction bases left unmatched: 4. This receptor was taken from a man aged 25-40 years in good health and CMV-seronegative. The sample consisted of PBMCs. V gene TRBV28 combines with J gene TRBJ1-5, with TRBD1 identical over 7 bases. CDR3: CASSLGQPGNQPQHF. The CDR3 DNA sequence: TGTGCCAGCAGTTTGGGACAGCCTGGCAATCAGCCCCAGCATTTT.